The rows below give T cell receptor beta chains drawn from one sample of a study of blood T cell repertoires in COVID-19. Profiling relied on immunoSEQ multiplex PCR, and the TCRdb table lists in-frame clones only, not all of them. The table shows 300,000 to 400,000 clones, with roughly 88% occurring only once. Sequences were obtained from PBMCs or T cells enriched from blood (not recorded which). The source is a young woman with acute COVID-19. Each CDR3 is given with its conserved first and last residue. The order of the fields is V gene, D gene, J gene, CDR3 DNA, CDR3 protein. D genes are given only for firm matches.

TRBV5-1	NA	TRBJ1-1	TGCGCCAGCAGCTTTGGTCAGGGCGCTGAAGCTTTCTTT	CASSFGQGAEAFF
TRBV27	NA	TRBJ1-5	TGTGCCAGCAGTTTATCGGGGGCGTACAATCAGCCCCAGCATTTT	CASSLSGAYNQPQHF
TRBV7-6	NA	TRBJ2-3	TGTGCCAGCAGCCTCGGATGGGGGGGCGGCACAGATACGCAGTATTTT	CASSLGWGGGTDTQYF
TRBV4-1	TRBD1	TRBJ1-1	TGCGCCAGCAGCCAGCCTGGACAGGCCATGAACACTGAAGCTTTCTTT	CASSQPGQAMNTEAFF
TRBV5-1	NA	TRBJ2-1	TGCGCCAGCAGCTTGGGACAGATCTCCTACAATGAGCAGTTCTTC	CASSLGQISYNEQFF
TRBV7-6	TRBD1	TRBJ1-1	TGTGCCAGCAGCTTAACGTACTCACCCGACAGGGGGCCTTCTGAAGCTTTCTTT	CASSLTYSPDRGPSEAFF
TRBV15	TRBD2	TRBJ2-2	TGTGCCACCAGCAGGTTAGCGGGGGGCAACACCGGGGAGCTGTTTTTT	CATSRLAGGNTGELFF
TRBV5-1	TRBD1	TRBJ2-3	TGCGCCAGCAGGGTCGGACAGGGAGACTCAGATACGCAGTATTTT	CASRVGQGDSDTQYF
TRBV27	NA	TRBJ2-2	TGTGCCAGCAGCCCACGGACACCGAACACCGGGGAGCTGTTTTTT	CASSPRTPNTGELFF
TRBV24-1	TRBD1	TRBJ1-5	TGTGCCACCAGTCAGACAGGGGATGGCAATCAGCCCCAGCATTTT	CATSQTGDGNQPQHF
TRBV5-1	NA	TRBJ2-7	TGCGCCAGCAGCTGGCTCCATGACAGGTTGAACTACGAGCAGTACTTC	CASSWLHDRLNYEQYF